The 4 T cell receptor beta chains listed next were all sequenced from one sample in a study of shared clonotypes between healthy human individuals. This table comes from immunoSEQ multiplex PCR, and its TCRdb copy is limited to in-frame clones, with some not included. This table holds 950,000 to 1,100,000 clones, around 75% found once. The sequenced sample was memory CD4+ T cells sorted from blood. Specified subset: CD45RA-negative fraction. The receptors derive from a man between 18 and 29 years old in good health.

In the case of this clone: This may stem from a read error, because a much larger clone lies one nucleotide away. The V call is TRBV27, the J call TRBJ2-3; no clear D gene. V shed 6 bases and J shed 3 bases, with 4 bases lying between them. Germline V gene sequence: CDR1 MNHEY, CDR2 SMNVEV (reference sequence). The CDR3 length is 11 residues. CDR3 amino acids: CASRLTDTQYF. CDR3 coding DNA: TGTGCCAGCAGACTTACAGATACGCAGTATTTT.

The V gene is TRBV10-3, the J gene TRBJ1-4, with unresolved D. Germline assignment: CDR1 ENHRY and CDR2 SYGVKD. V lost 3 bases and J 0 bases, leaving 2 bases between the germline ends. CDR3 length equals 13 residues. CDR3 protein: CAISEATNEKLFF. CDR3 nucleotides: TGTGCCATCAGTGAAGCAACTAATGAAAAACTGTTTTTT.

The J gene is TRBJ2-7, the V gene TRBV11-2, with TRBD1 identical over 7 bases. Germline CDR1 and CDR2: SGHAT and FQNNGV. The length of the CDR3 is 18 residues. Losses at the gene ends were 5 bases for V and 1 base for J; bases not matched to a gene: 17. CDR3 coding DNA: TGTGCCAGCAGCACGAGTGGGTCTGGGAAGGGGGCATCCTACGAGCAGTACTTC. Its protein is CASSTSGSGKGASYEQYF.

The V and J genes are TRBV6-5 and TRBJ1-1; weak D call: TRBD1 (5 bases). Germline V gives CDR1 MNHEY, CDR2 SVGAGI. CDR3 length equals 15 residues. V was clipped by 10 bases and J by 3 bases, with 21 bases between them. The CDR3 loop reads CAISLSGLGDTEAFF. In nucleotides, the CDR3 is TGTGCCATCAGCCTATCGGGATTAGGGGACACTGAAGCTTTCTTT.